This TCR beta chain was observed in a study of control samples from healthy donors and cancer patients. The germline CDR1 and CDR2 sequences are MNHEY and SVGAGI. CDR3 length: 14 residues. After removal of 6 bases from V and 6 bases from J, the junction contained 8 bases not matched to a gene. Method: immunoSEQ multiplex PCR; TCRdb's copy keeps in-frame clones and lacks some. The sample lists 70,000 to 85,000 clones, 91% occurring once. This TCR was recovered from a man in his forties or fifties in good health. Sequences were obtained from blood. J is TRBJ1-5 and V is TRBV6-5; TRBD1 agrees at 7 bases. The CDR3 coding sequence is TGTGCCAGCAGCTTAACAGGGGTAGGTCAGCCCCAGCATTTT. Amino acid sequence: CASSLTGVGQPQHF.